One and the same sample provided the 15 T cell receptor beta chains below, sequenced in a study of blood T cell repertoires in COVID-19. Only in-frame clones appear in the TCRdb table, and some are missing; sequencing was by immunoSEQ multiplex PCR. The profile covers about 230,000 clones, with 75% to 90% appearing a single time and approximately 2.6% taken by the ten largest. Sequenced: peripheral blood. The receptor source for this set is a woman in her seventies with active or convalescent COVID-19.

This clone was detected only once. The chain couples TRBV4-2 to TRBJ1-2, with TRBD1 matching over 9 bases. Germline V gene data show CDR1 as LGHNA and CDR2 as YNFKEQ. The CDR3 length is 14 residues. The V gene end was trimmed by 4 bases and the J gene end by 3 bases; junction bases not matched to a gene: 3. The CDR3 spells CASSPRQGDYGYTF. The CDR3, as DNA: TGTGCCAGCAGCCCCCGACAGGGGGACTATGGCTACACCTTC.

The V call is TRBV2, the J call TRBJ1-1; D gene uncertain. Trimming shortened V by 4 bases and J by 3 bases, and 9 bases separated the two germline ends. The CDR3 covers 13 residues. Germline V gene data show CDR1 as SNHLY and CDR2 as FYNNEI. Here the CDR3 reads CASSVNRDTEAFF. The CDR3 bases are TGTGCCAGCAGTGTGAACCGGGACACTGAAGCTTTCTTT.

The V call is TRBV30, the J call TRBJ1-2; TRBD1 might be the D (6 bases). There are 13 residues in the CDR3. Trimming took off 2 bases at V and 2 bases at J, with 9 bases between the two ends. Germline V lookup: CDR1 GTSNPN, CDR2 SVGIG (reference sequence). The CDR3 reads CAWSRTANYGYTF. CDR3 DNA sequence: TGTGCCTGGAGTAGGACAGCAAACTATGGCTACACCTTC.

This chain links TRBV5-1 with TRBJ2-5, with 7 positions matching TRBD1. The CDR3 covers 15 residues. V lost 0 bases and J lost 2; bases outside the gene matches: 4. Germline V gene sequence: CDR1 SGHRS, CDR2 YFSETQ. DNA for the CDR3: TGCGCCAGCAGCTTGGCCGGGACAGTTCAAGAGACCCAGTACTTC. Protein product: CASSLAGTVQETQYF. Filled out from reference TRBV5-1 and TRBJ2-5, the complete variable domain reads KAGVTQTPRYLIKTRGQQVTLSCSPISGHRSVSWYQQTPGQGLQFLFEYFSETQRNKGNFPGRFSGRQFSNSRSEMNVSTLELGDSALYLCASSLAGTVQETQYFGPGTRLLVL.

This chain links TRBV3-1 (or the pseudogene TRBV3-2) with TRBJ2-3, with unresolved D. V was pared by 3 bases and J by 7 bases, with 14 bases between. This CDR3 has 14 residues. Germline lookup yields CDR1 LGHDT and CDR2 YNNKEL (reference sequence). In nucleotides, the CDR3 is TGTGCCAGCAGCCAGTTACCCTTCAGTAATACGCAGTATTTT. Translated, it gives CASSQLPFSNTQYF.

The chain employs TRBV28 and TRBJ2-1; maybe TRBD1 (5 bases). CDR3 length: 15 residues. The V end was cut by 3 bases, the J end by 3 bases, with 12 bases between. The germline gives CDR1 MDHEN, CDR2 SYDVKM. The CDR3 here is CASSLMGLDYNEQFF. Here the CDR3 DNA reads TGTGCCAGCAGTTTGATGGGGCTAGACTACAATGAGCAGTTCTTC.

V gene TRBV5-1 combines with J gene TRBJ2-1; 7 nucleotides agree with TRBD2. V lost 7 bases and J lost 1; bases outside the gene matches: 11. This CDR3 has 16 amino acids. Germline V lookup: CDR1 SGHRS, CDR2 YFSETQ. CDR3 sequence reads: CASSDPGRGSYNEQFF. CDR3 nucleotides: TGCGCCAGCTCCGACCCGGGGAGGGGATCCTACAATGAGCAGTTCTTC.

The J gene is TRBJ1-2, the V gene TRBV30; unclear D gene. The V gene's germline CDR1 is GTSNPN and CDR2 SVGIG (reference sequence). V was trimmed by 2 bases and J by 8 bases, leaving 15 bases between them. This CDR3 has 13 residues. CDR3 DNA sequence: TGTGCCTGGAGTCCTGGACTCGAGGTGGGCTACACCTTC. This translates into CAWSPGLEVGYTF.

This clone was observed a single time. This rearrangement joins TRBV11-2 to TRBJ1-1, with 9 bases aligning to TRBD1. CDR1 SGHAT and CDR2 FQNNGV come from the germline V gene. The CDR3 runs 18 residues. Losses at the gene ends were 7 bases for V and 7 bases for J; bases not matched to a gene: 22. In DNA form, the CDR3 reads TGTGCCAGCAACGACCCGAACAGGGGGCGCGGGTGGGGGGATGAAGCTTTCTTT. Amino acid sequence: CASNDPNRGRGWGDEAFF.

The CDR3: CASSTTSGGRDTQYF. CDR3 sequence (DNA): TGTGCCAGCAGCACTACTAGCGGGGGCAGAGATACGCAGTATTTT. The chain has TRBV7-3 and TRBJ2-3, with 11 bases identical to TRBD2. Trimming removed 5 bases from V and 5 bases from J; junction bases left unmatched: 6. CDR1 is SGHTA, CDR2 FQGTGA, per germline. The CDR3 extends over 15 amino acids. The full variable domain, in which reference TRBV7-3 and TRBJ2-3 provide the parts outside the CDR3, is GAGVSQTPSNKVTEKGKYVELRCDPISGHTALYWYRQSLGQGPEFLIYFQGTGAADDSGLPNDRFFAVRPEGSVSTLKIQRTERGDSAVYLCASSTTSGGRDTQYFGPGTRLTVL.

CDR3 nucleotides: TGTGCCAGCAGTCCTAGGACAGTCCACGAGCAGTACTTC. Encoded protein: CASSPRTVHEQYF. V gene TRBV28 combines with J gene TRBJ2-7; tentatively, D is TRBD1 (6 bases). The CDR3 is 13 amino acids. Germline V gene data show CDR1 as MDHEN and CDR2 as SYDVKM. Trimming left V 5 bases short and J 5 bases short, with 13 bases between.

The chain couples TRBV19 to TRBJ2-5; the D is unclear. Germline V gene lookup returns CDR1 LNHDA and CDR2 SQIVND (reference sequence). This CDR3 comprises 15 residues. The ends were cut back, 2 bases at V and 5 bases at J, with 15 bases in the middle. The CDR3 DNA follows: TGTGCCAGTAGTATATCCCCTAGTCCGGAGGAGACCCAGTACTTC. Residues: CASSISPSPEETQYF.

J is TRBJ1-1 and V is TRBV11-1, with 7 bases fitting TRBD1. Germline V CDR1 and CDR2: SGHAT, FQDESV (reference sequence). J was trimmed by 10 bases and V by 5 bases; bases with no gene match: 19. This CDR3 has 16 amino acids. This CDR3 reads CASSQNFWTGRLGAFF. The CDR3 region has the DNA TGTGCCAGCAGCCAAAACTTTTGGACAGGACGTTTGGGAGCTTTCTTT.

This clone was observed a handful of times. V and J are TRBV19 and TRBJ1-6, with D unclear. Trimming removed 10 bases at V and 3 bases at J, with 10 bases between. In germline, CDR1 is LNHDA, CDR2 SQIVND (reference sequence). This CDR3 is 13 amino acids long. In DNA form, the CDR3 reads TGTGCCACCTCCGGGGACTATAATTCACCCCTCCACTTT. Translating gives CATSGDYNSPLHF.

The chain links TRBV5-1 to TRBJ1-3; D is perhaps TRBD1 (5 bases). There are 15 residues in the CDR3. CDR1 is SGHRS, CDR2 YFSETQ, per germline. Trimming took off 3 bases at V and 0 bases at J, with 10 bases between the two ends. The CDR3: CASSSGGNSGNTIYF. CDR3 nucleotide sequence: TGCGCCAGCAGCTCGGGGGGGAACTCTGGAAACACCATATATTTT.